This entry describes one T cell receptor beta chain. This sample stems from a study of blood T cells in healthy people across ages. Trimming cost V 1 base and J 0 bases, with 13 bases left between them. The CDR3 length is 16 residues. Per germline, CDR1 SGHTA and CDR2 FQGNSA. A second PCR of about 7 to 12 cycles used a sample-barcoded 5' primer and a J-beta primer mix. TCRdb reanalysed the 5' RACE reads using MiXCR and keeps one entry per CDR3 protein. The table lists around 970,000 distinct CDR3 sequences, just over 50% of them singletons. The sequence was collected from a woman aged 60 to 75 in good health. Sequencing used blood. This chain uses TRBV7-2 with TRBJ2-7, with D tentatively TRBD2 (5 bases). The CDR3 sequence is CASSLGGGLSSYEQYF. The CDR3 DNA is TGTGCCAGCAGCTTAGGAGGAGGATTGAGCTCCTACGAGCAGTACTTC.